The following is a T cell receptor (beta chain) sequence with its context. Its antigen is unknown. No base quality information exists; no much larger clone differs at one position. Patient enrollment in ICON started in April 2016, and the final patient was enrolled in late 2018. A subcohort of approximately 76 patients provided fresh tumor and matched uninvolved tissue for in-depth immune analyses, with TCR sequencing among those analyses. TCR sequencing was performed on DNA isolated from bulk tissue, without cell sorting. The sample originates from a study of tumor-infiltrating lymphocytes in localized non-small cell lung cancer (dated by TCRdb to the early 2020s). A note on the overall study: Patients whose samples were collected after neoadjuvant chemotherapy, as well as both smokers and never-smokers and several histologies, were included in the cohort. In total, the ICON cohort consisted of fewer than 190 surgical patients with localized non-small cell lung cancer who had their tumors resected. Alongside flow cytometry, multiplex immunofluorescence, RNA-seq, exome sequencing and proteomics, TCR sequencing was applied to the same patients as one of several integrated assays. A total of under 65 patients were part of the paired comparison of immunoSEQ T-cell fraction between tumor and uninvolved lung. From each patient came resected tumor tissue plus uninvolved lung tissue from that same patient, and the uninvolved lung tissue was described as non-adjacent to the tumor.

The T-cell fraction in tumor and uninvolved lung tissue was obtained from TCR sequencing using the immunoSEQ assay. Under the source paper's analysis protocol: For survival analysis, patients were divided into high (upper tertile) and low (lower two tertiles) T-cell fraction groups, which were compared by log-rank test. Paired tumor versus uninvolved lung differences in T-cell fraction were tested with a signed-rank test. TCRdb retrieved this table from immuneACCESS and kept in-frame rearrangements only. Not all clones are present; in checked studies, unresolved V genes account for under half, and no reason is known for the remainder. That table furnishes V, J and clone size, whereas the DNA furnished D and trimming. The sample data list roughly 20,000 clones, and approximately 80% of these were observed just once. The ten top clones hold approximately 3.6% of the sample. Paper-wide results and their limitations: Recurrence-free survival showed no association with tumor T-cell fraction measured by TCR sequencing (p = 0.61). Consistent with immunofluorescence CD3 counts, TCRbeta sequencing supported greater T cell infiltration in tumors than in uninvolved lung tissue. No difference in TCR-derived T-cell fraction was observed between the flow cytometry-defined immunotypes IM1 (good prognosis) and IM2 (poor prognosis). Because different assays used different pieces of the same tissue, intratumor heterogeneity could not be separated from technical variation. Because assay coverage varied across patients depending on available tissue quantity, TCR sequencing was performed for only a subset of the cohort.

Source material: lung tumor tissue. The receptor's source is a human donor with non-small cell lung cancer.

DNA sequence: TGTGCCAGCAGTCCTACGACAGGGCAGGTTGAAGCTTTCTTT. The resulting protein is CASSPTTGQVEAFF. The rearranged chain carries TRBV6-6 and TRBJ1-1, with TRBD1 identical over 7 junction bases. According to the germline V gene (reference sequence), CDR1 reads MNHNY and CDR2 reads SVGAGI. The cysteine opens and the phenylalanine closes a CDR3 of 14 amino acids. The CDR3 DNA has 42 bases and is translated from base 1. Trimming removed 5 bases from V and 7 bases from J; the gene matches leave 10 bases unexplained.